The T cell receptor beta chain described here comes from a study of T cell changes during pregnancy in multiple sclerosis. Profiling relied on immunoSEQ multiplex PCR, and the TCRdb table lists in-frame clones only, not all of them. Of fewer than 40,000 clones in the sample, 91% were seen once. The V gene's germline CDR1 is LGHNA and CDR2 YNFKEQ. This CDR3 contains 15 residues. Trimming took off 0 bases at V and 4 bases at J, with 12 bases between the two ends. This clone was recorded a few times. This chain joins TRBV4-2 and TRBJ1-1; D unresolved. The receptor's source is a female donor with multiple sclerosis, enrolled in a pregnancy study. The specimen comprised CD8+ T cells from peripheral blood mononuclear cells, sampled after pregnancy. The CDR3 loop is CASSQDLRGGTEAFF. DNA of the CDR3: TGTGCCAGCAGCCAAGATCTCCGGGGTGGCACTGAAGCTTTCTTT.